This T cell receptor (beta chain) was captured in a study of blood T cell repertoires in COVID-19. Study background: COVID-19 samples, acute and convalescent, were from the United States, Italy and Spain.

The V gene end was trimmed by 0 bases and the J gene end by 6 bases; junction bases not matched to a gene: 6. This CDR3 is 15 amino acids long. The germline gives CDR1 SGHNT, CDR2 YYREEE (reference sequence). In the original analysis: Amplification of reference gene primers was used by the study to estimate nucleated cell counts. Sequencing used immunoSEQ multiplex PCR; TCRdb keeps in-frame clones, though not all of them. That table furnishes V, J and clone size, whereas the DNA furnished D and trimming. The sample records under 150,000 clones, more than 75% being singletons. The TCR comes from a man in his 60s with COVID-19, enrolled during active disease. The sample comprised peripheral blood. The chain uses TRBV5-4 and TRBJ2-7; 10 bases fit TRBD2. CDR3 sequence reads: CASSLASGREREQYF. The CDR3 DNA reads TGTGCCAGCAGCTTGGCCAGCGGGAGGGAGCGCGAGCAGTACTTC.